A selection of T cell receptor beta chains follows, all from one sample in a study of blood T cell repertoires in COVID-19. Assay used: immunoSEQ multiplex PCR; TCRdb lists only in-frame clones, some missing. Here the sample spans hundreds of thousands of clones, less than 85% being singletons. The sequenced material came from peripheral blood. All receptors derive from a woman of 80 years or more with acute or convalescent COVID-19. Both conserved end residues are part of each CDR3. A D gene is named only where the DNA matches it firmly. Size values are once, few and many counts, or a class for expanded clones, and some rows have none.

J gene	V gene	clone size	D gene	CDR3 protein	CDR3 DNA
TRBJ2-7	TRBV2	few	NA	CASSEENGVEQYF	TGTGCCAGCAGTGAAGAGAACGGGGTCGAGCAGTACTTC
TRBJ2-1	TRBV18	NA	TRBD1	CASSQPGQPPLF	TGTGCCAGCTCTCAACCGGGACAGCCGCCGCTCTTC
TRBJ2-1	TRBV7-2	NA	TRBD2	CASSSRLAGGMDEQFF	TGTGCCAGCAGCAGTCGACTAGCGGGGGGTATGGATGAGCAGTTCTTC
TRBJ2-7	TRBV3-1/TRBV3-2	few	TRBD2	CASSQGDYIYEQYF	TGTGCCAGCAGCCAAGGGGACTACATCTACGAGCAGTACTTC
TRBJ1-2	TRBV7-3	NA	TRBD1	CASSPGTGYGYTF	TGTGCCAGCAGCCCTGGGACAGGCTATGGCTACACCTTC
TRBJ1-1	TRBV6-1	NA	NA	CASSELRGTEAFF	TGTGCCAGCAGTGAACTCCGGGGCACTGAAGCTTTCTTT
TRBJ1-6	TRBV27	NA	TRBD1	CASRLVGTGANSPLHF	TGTGCCAGCAGGCTCGTCGGGACAGGGGCTAATTCACCCCTCCACTTT
TRBJ1-2	TRBV5-1	NA	TRBD1	CASSLGQGAEGYTF	TGCGCCAGCAGCTTAGGACAGGGGGCGGAAGGCTACACCTTC
TRBJ1-6	TRBV3-1/TRBV3-2	few	NA	CASSAQRQAPTLHF	TGTGCCAGCAGCGCTCAAAGACAGGCCCCCACCCTCCACTTT
TRBJ2-2	TRBV11-3	NA	NA	CASSPGGVNTGELFF	TGTGCCAGCAGCCCCGGCGGGGTAAACACCGGGGAGCTGTTTTTT
TRBJ1-2	TRBV3-1/TRBV3-2	NA	NA	CASSQVTRDGYTF	TGTGCCAGCAGCCAAGTTACCAGGGATGGCTACACCTTC
TRBJ1-1	TRBV4-1	NA	NA	CASSQDHDRTTEAFF	TGCGCCAGCAGCCAAGACCACGACAGAACCACTGAAGCTTTCTTT
TRBJ1-1	TRBV27	NA	NA	CASSLGISGTPRNEAFF	TGTGCCAGCAGTTTAGGGATCTCTGGGACACCGAGGAACGAAGCTTTCTTT
TRBJ2-2	TRBV3-1/TRBV3-2	NA	NA	CASSQVTYTGELFF	TGTGCCAGCAGCCAAGTAACTTACACCGGGGAGCTGTTTTTT
TRBJ1-6	TRBV28	NA	TRBD1	CASSGYGTGALLYNSPLHF	TGTGCCAGCAGCGGTTACGGGACAGGGGCCCTTCTCTATAATTCACCCCTCCACTTT
TRBJ2-5	TRBV6-5	NA	NA	CASGTRGRGQETQYF	TGTGCCAGCGGAACGCGGGGAAGAGGGCAAGAGACCCAGTACTTC
TRBJ2-5	TRBV6-6	NA	NA	CASRLSVIQETQYF	TGTGCCAGCAGACTTTCGGTGATCCAAGAGACCCAGTACTTC
TRBJ1-1	TRBV7-8	NA	NA	CASSPSRGTEAFF	TGTGCCAGCAGCCCATCGAGAGGGACTGAAGCTTTCTTT
TRBJ1-1	TRBV25-1	NA	NA	CASSGRTDLGATEAFF	TGTGCCAGCAGTGGCCGGACAGACCTCGGAGCCACTGAAGCTTTCTTT
TRBJ1-2	TRBV18	NA	NA	CASSPDTFRNTGNDGYTF	TGTGCCAGCTCACCCGACACATTCAGAAATACAGGGAATGATGGCTACACCTTC
TRBJ2-3	TRBV5-4	once	TRBD1	CASSLARGLGDTQYF	TGTGCCAGCAGCTTGGCCAGGGGGCTCGGGGATACGCAGTATTTT
TRBJ2-3	TRBV4-3	NA	TRBD2	CASSQGNSGKSTDTQYF	TGCGCCAGCAGCCAAGGGAATAGCGGGAAAAGCACAGATACGCAGTATTTT
TRBJ2-2	TRBV6-1	few	NA	CASSEAVGRGSGELFF	TGTGCCAGCAGTGAAGCGGTCGGTAGAGGGTCCGGGGAGCTGTTTTTT
TRBJ1-5	TRBV18	NA	NA	CASSQVPRGDSNQPQHF	TGTGCCAGCTCACAGGTCCCCCGCGGTGATAGCAATCAGCCCCAGCATTTT
TRBJ1-3	TRBV15	few	NA	CATSRDISGNTIYF	TGTGCCACCAGCAGAGATATTTCCGGAAACACCATATATTTT
TRBJ1-1	TRBV9	NA	TRBD1	CASSGVYRGRTEAFF	TGTGCCAGCAGCGGTGTGTACAGGGGCCGGACTGAAGCTTTCTTT
TRBJ1-4	TRBV20-1	NA	NA	CSASAGEGLFF	TGCAGTGCTAGCGCGGGAGAGGGACTGTTTTTT
TRBJ2-3	TRBV5-4	NA	TRBD1	CASSLKTGGATDTQYF	TGTGCCAGCAGCCTAAAAACAGGGGGCGCGACAGATACGCAGTATTTT
TRBJ1-1	TRBV19	NA	NA	CASSRAPNTEAFF	TGTGCCAGTAGTAGAGCACCGAACACTGAAGCTTTCTTT
TRBJ1-1	TRBV19	NA	TRBD1	CASTYRGRLNTEAFF	TGTGCCAGTACCTACAGGGGGCGCCTGAACACTGAAGCTTTCTTT
TRBJ1-1	TRBV5-5	NA	NA	CASSWGQGLAEAFF	TGTGCCAGCAGCTGGGGGCAGGGTTTGGCTGAAGCTTTCTTT
TRBJ1-5	TRBV19	NA	NA	CASSIGTGLGQPQHF	TGTGCCAGTAGTATAGGTACAGGGTTGGGTCAGCCCCAGCATTTT
TRBJ1-1	TRBV7-6	NA	NA	CASSLEITGLAFF	TGTGCCAGCAGCTTAGAGATCACAGGGCTTGCTTTCTTT
TRBJ2-2	TRBV7-9	NA	TRBD1	CASSRTGISTGELFF	TGTGCCAGCAGCCGGACAGGGATAAGCACCGGGGAGCTGTTTTTT
TRBJ1-2	TRBV6-5	NA	TRBD1	CASSTGVNYGYTF	TGTGCCAGCAGTACAGGGGTAAACTATGGCTACACCTTC
TRBJ1-2	TRBV2	once	TRBD1	CASSRDRDSGYTF	TGTGCCAGCAGTCGGGACAGGGACTCGGGCTACACCTTC